This T cell receptor beta chain derives from a study of post-analysis software for immune sequencing data. Whole-study context: Multiple sclerosis in the patients followed relapsing-remitting, secondary progressive and progressive-relapsing courses.

Study results and caveats: In patients, TRBV5-6, TRBV5-1 and TRBV20-1 belonged to five TRBV segments found more frequently than in controls. Controls significantly exceeded multiple sclerosis patients in normalized Chao1 diversity.

Comment on this clonotype: Its matching antigen is unknown.

Sequencing libraries made from TCR beta cDNA carried unique molecular identifiers. TCRdb analysed the PCR reads with MiXCR anew, one entry per CDR3 protein. This sample has approximately 660,000 distinct CDR3 sequences, with over 45% found just once. Germline-derived CDR1 and CDR2 are SGDLS and YYNGEE. CDR3 length: 15 residues. The V end was cut by 3 bases, the J end by 3 bases, with 15 bases between. The sample taken for sequencing was blood. The rearrangement links TRBV9 to TRBJ1-1, with D possibly TRBD1 on 5 matching bases. The source of this sequence is a girl aged 2-15 years with multiple sclerosis. The CDR3 loop is CASSGPGTRDTEAFF. DNA of the CDR3: TGTGCCAGCAGCGGGCCCGGGACCAGGGACACTGAAGCTTTCTTT.